This T cell receptor beta chain is from a study of T cells in Graves' hyperthyroidism and ophthalmopathy. Stable Graves' hyperthyroidism meant no ophthalmopathy progression within 18 months. The PBMCs had their origin in approximately 10 ml of fresh peripheral blood. RNA transcripts were the template for amplifying TCR beta CDR3 regions. HTBI primers were used for first-round RT-PCR of the TCR CDR3. TCRdb reprocessed the multiplex PCR reads with MiXCR, giving one entry per CDR3 protein. This repertoire shows fewer than 550,000 distinct CDR3 sequences, 15% to 19% found once; its top ten account for 7.5% to 8%. Germline V gives CDR1 SGHTA, CDR2 FQGNSA. CDR3 length: 14 amino acids. Trimming stripped 6 bases from V and 5 bases from J, with 17 bases between. Notes on the study in general: Model predictions of ophthalmopathy came a median approximately seven months before onset. Clonotypes that were expanded in thyroid above 0.001 mostly appeared in blood too.

As to this clonotype: Its antigen is not identified.

The chain employs TRBV7-2 and TRBJ2-7; no firm D call. The sample consisted of blood. This receptor was obtained from a young woman with Graves' hyperthyroidism. The CDR3 is CASSYGPLTNEQYF. CDR3 DNA: TGTGCCAGCAGTTATGGACCACTTACCAACGAGCAGTACTTC.